This entry lists 29 T cell receptor beta chains sequenced from one sample in a study of tumor-infiltrating lymphocytes in localized non-small cell lung cancer. This table comes from immunoSEQ multiplex PCR, and its TCRdb copy is limited to in-frame clones, with some not included. The sample yields about 15,000 clones, 69% seen once. Sequenced: lung tumor tissue. The source of these receptors is a human donor with non-small cell lung cancer.

This clone was recorded a few times. The rearrangement uses TRBV5-1 and TRBJ2-7; TRBD2 might be the D (5 bases). From germline, CDR1 is SGHRS and CDR2 YFSETQ. V dropped 7 bases and J dropped 0 bases, with 8 bases sitting between them. The CDR3 extends over 12 amino acids. The CDR3 DNA follows: TGCGCCAGCGGTCGGGACTCCTACGAGCAGTACTTC. Amino acids: CASGRDSYEQYF.

This clone was detected a few times. The J gene is TRBJ2-2, the V gene TRBV4-3; 9 bases are shared with TRBD2. Germline V gene data show CDR1 as LGHNA and CDR2 as YSLEER. The ends lost 1 base at V and 5 bases at J; junction bases unmatched: 17. The CDR3 has 20 amino acids. The CDR3 sequence: CASSQAPPALAGEGTGELFF. The DNA of the CDR3 is TGCGCCAGCAGCCAAGCCCCTCCGGCCTTAGCGGGAGAAGGGACCGGGGAGCTGTTTTTT.

The count of this clone is one. The chain has TRBV18 and TRBJ1-1, with TRBD1 as a possible D gene (6 bases). Germline-derived CDR1 and CDR2 are KGHSH and LQKENI. Trimming took 6 bases from V and 7 from J, leaving 18 bases between them. The CDR3 has 14 amino acids. CDR3 bases: TGTGCCAGCTCGAGACGACAGGAGTTAAATGAAGCTTTCTTT. It specifies CASSRRQELNEAFF.

This rearrangement joins TRBV14 to TRBJ2-3, with 9 bases aligning to TRBD2. The CDR3 totals 16 residues. After removal of 0 bases from V and 4 bases from J, the junction contained 5 bases not matched to a gene. CDR1 SGHDN and CDR2 FVKESK come from the germline V gene. CDR3 coding DNA: TGTGCCAGCAGCCAAGACCTAGCGGGGTGGCCAGATACGCAGTATTTT. It translates to CASSQDLAGWPDTQYF. The full variable domain, rest sourced from reference TRBV14 and TRBJ2-3, is EAGVTQFPSHSVIEKGQTVTLRCDPISGHDNLYWYRRVMGKEIKFLLHFVKESKQDESGMPNNRFLAERTGGTYSTLKVQPAELEDSGVYFCASSQDLAGWPDTQYFGPGTRLTVL.

The rearrangement uses TRBV27 and TRBJ2-7; TRBD1 aligns across 11 bases. V trimming: 5 bases; J trimming: 12 bases; junction bases outside the gene matches: 9. CDR3 size: 13 residues. The V gene's germline CDR1 is MNHEY and CDR2 SMNVEV (reference sequence). The CDR3 loop reads CASSRWGQGGPYF. Written as DNA, the CDR3 is TGTGCCAGCAGTAGATGGGGACAGGGGGGTCCGTACTTC.

V usage is TRBV28 and J usage is TRBJ2-7; 7 positions match TRBD2. With V trimmed by 5 bases and J by 3 bases, 10 bases remained unmatched. The germline V gene encodes CDR1 MDHEN and CDR2 SYDVKM. The CDR3 length is 15 residues. CDR3 sequence: CASSTVAGRVYEQYF. CDR3 DNA: TGTGCCAGCAGTACCGTAGCGGGCCGCGTCTACGAGCAGTACTTC.

The chain couples TRBV5-6 to TRBJ2-3; the D gene is possibly TRBD1 (6 bases). From germline, CDR1 is SGHDT and CDR2 YYEEEE. The CDR3 has 13 residues. V lost 3 bases and J lost 3, with 8 bases in between. The CDR3 sequence is CASSSGQTDTQYF. DNA of the CDR3: TGTGCCAGCAGCTCCGGACAGACAGATACGCAGTATTTT.

The CDR3 reads CASSLVGWVEETQYF. The CDR3 nucleotides are TGTGCCAGCAGCTTAGTTGGTTGGGTGGAGGAGACCCAGTACTTC. The chain carries TRBV11-2 and TRBJ2-5, with no clear D. V was trimmed by 1 base and J by 5 bases, leaving 14 bases between them. From germline, CDR1 is SGHAT and CDR2 FQNNGV. The CDR3 spans 15 residues.

This clone counts as medium-sized (0.01 to 0.1%). The J gene is TRBJ2-5, the V gene TRBV6-6; 8 bases match TRBD1. CDR3 size: 14 residues. Germline V lookup: CDR1 MNHNY, CDR2 SVGAGI (reference sequence). V was clipped by 5 bases and J by 4 bases; unmatched bases: 6. DNA for the CDR3: TGTGCCAGCAGTCAACAGGGGGAAGGAGAGACCCAGTACTTC. It translates to CASSQQGEGETQYF.

J is TRBJ2-7 and V is TRBV10-1, with TRBD2 matching over 8 bases. The V and J ends lost 0 bases and 6 bases, in that order; junction bases with no gene match: 10. Germline V lookup: CDR1 WNHNN, CDR2 SYGVQD (reference sequence). The CDR3 is made up of 16 amino acids. DNA of the CDR3: TGCGCCAGCAGTGAGTCGTCCGGGAGGGCCGCGGTCGAGCAGTACTTC. Encoded protein: CASSESSGRAAVEQYF.

This clone was seen more than once but under ten times. This rearrangement joins TRBV4-2 to TRBJ2-7, with 9 bases lining up with TRBD1. The V gene's germline CDR1 is LGHNA and CDR2 YNFKEQ. The CDR3 contains 15 residues. The J segment lost 2 bases and the V segment lost 5 bases, leaving 7 bases of the junction unmatched. The DNA of the CDR3 is TGTGCCAGCAGCTCACCGGGACAGGGTGCCTACGAGCAGTACTTC. As protein: CASSSPGQGAYEQYF.

This rearrangement joins TRBV30 to TRBJ1-2; no definite D call. Germline values: CDR1 GTSNPN, CDR2 SVGIG (reference sequence). V lost 0 bases and J lost 4, with 9 bases in between. The CDR3 consists of 13 residues. CDR3 sequence reads: CAWSVLGGYGYTF. Written as DNA, the CDR3 is TGTGCCTGGAGTGTACTGGGAGGCTATGGCTACACCTTC.

The chain uses TRBV5-1 and TRBJ2-7, with a weak D call TRBD1 (6 bases). The CDR3 is made up of 15 amino acids. The germline V and J ends were trimmed by 0 bases and 3 bases, with 13 bases remaining between them. CDR1 SGHRS and CDR2 YFSETQ come from the germline V gene. This CDR3 reads CASSLGGTIDYEQYF. The CDR3 region has the DNA TGCGCCAGCAGCTTGGGTGGGACAATAGACTACGAGCAGTACTTC.

In its sample, this clone was seen a few times. The J gene is TRBJ2-7, the V gene TRBV6-5; the D gene is possibly TRBD1 (7 bases). The germline V gene has CDR1 MNHEY and CDR2 SVGAGI. The CDR3 runs 15 residues. V was trimmed by 0 bases and J by 3 bases, leaving 12 bases between them. The CDR3 DNA reads TGTGCCAGCAGTTACTCGGCCAGGGGGGACTACGAGCAGTACTTC. Translated, it gives CASSYSARGDYEQYF.

DNA for the CDR3: TGCGCCAGCAGCTTGGGACTAGCGGGAGACGGTACAGATACGCAGTATTTT. Translated, it gives CASSLGLAGDGTDTQYF. The chain has TRBV5-1 and TRBJ2-3; the match to TRBD2 covers 12 bases. V lost 0 bases, J lost 3 bases, and 5 bases stayed unmatched. Per the germline V gene, CDR1 is SGHRS and CDR2 is YFSETQ. This CDR3 comprises 17 residues.

This clone was seen a few times. The V gene is TRBV18, the J gene TRBJ2-7, with D possibly being TRBD1 (6 bases). The CDR3 spans 11 residues. Deletions cut 6 bases from V and 7 bases from J, with 10 bases between. Germline assignment: CDR1 KGHSH and CDR2 LQKENI. CDR3 nucleotides: TGTGCCAGCTCGACTGACAGGGAGCAGTACTTC. The encoded protein is CASSTDREQYF.

The chain carries TRBV10-3 and TRBJ2-3; TRBD1 agrees at 12 bases. From germline, CDR1 is ENHRY and CDR2 SYGVKD. There are 22 residues in the CDR3. With V trimmed by 7 bases and J by 0 bases, 23 bases remained unmatched. CDR3 bases: TGTGCCATCAAAGGGACAGGGGGCGCCAGGGTGGCTGGGAGCCTTAGCACAGATACGCAGTATTTT. Its translation: CAIKGTGGARVAGSLSTDTQYF.

CDR3 nucleotides: TGTGCCAGCAGTTACACCGGGACAAAGAACACCGGGGAGCTGTTTTTT. It yields the protein CASSYTGTKNTGELFF. The chain employs TRBV6-6 and TRBJ2-2; a weak D match, TRBD1 (6 bases). Germline CDR1 reads MNHNY; CDR2 reads SVGAGI (reference sequence). Between the trimmed V and J ends, which lost 2 bases and 1 base, there was a span of 11 bases. CDR3 length: 16 residues.

V usage is TRBV7-9 and J usage is TRBJ2-5; D may correspond to TRBD1 or TRBD2 (5 bases each). The germline V gene has CDR1 SEHNR and CDR2 FQNEAQ (reference sequence). Trimming took off 5 bases at V and 2 bases at J, with 12 bases between the two ends. The CDR3 is 14 residues long. The CDR3: CASSHPWGQETQYF. The CDR3 nucleotides are TGTGCCAGCAGCCACCCCTGGGGGCAAGAGACCCAGTACTTC.

This sequence joins TRBV7-9 and TRBJ2-1; tentatively, D is TRBD1 (6 bases). This CDR3 is built from 14 residues. V shed 4 bases and J shed 7 bases, with 14 bases lying between them. CDR1 SEHNR and CDR2 FQNEAQ come from the germline V gene (reference sequence). The CDR3 region has the DNA TGTGCCAGCAGCTCTGAACAACAGGGTAATGAGCAGTTCTTC. It yields the protein CASSSEQQGNEQFF.

This rearrangement joins TRBV6-1 to TRBJ1-1, with D hard to call. The CDR3 consists of 14 residues. Trimming took off 6 bases at V and 4 bases at J, with 15 bases between the two ends. CDR1 MNHNS and CDR2 SASEGT come from the germline V gene. The CDR3 here is CASRGVHSSTEAFF. The CDR3 bases are TGTGCCAGCAGGGGCGTCCATTCCAGCACTGAAGCTTTCTTT.

This clone was counted between two and nine times. This chain uses TRBV7-2 with TRBJ2-2; D is undetermined. The CDR3 sequence is 11 residues long. V was pared by 6 bases and J by 5 bases, with 4 bases between. Looked up from germline, CDR1 is SGHTA and CDR2 is FQGNSA. The CDR3 here is CASSRTGELFF. DNA of the CDR3: TGTGCCAGCAGTCGGACCGGGGAGCTGTTTTTT.

The chain combines TRBV9 with TRBJ2-3; either TRBD1 or TRBD2 may fit D (5 bases each). This CDR3 region has 13 residues. CDR1 SGDLS and CDR2 YYNGEE come from the germline V gene. Trimming pared 2 bases from V and 4 bases from J, leaving 8 bases between. CDR3 region: CASSVGTADTQYF. In nucleotides, the CDR3 is TGTGCCAGCAGCGTCGGGACCGCAGATACGCAGTATTTT.

This clone was observed a single time. V gene TRBV18 combines with J gene TRBJ2-7; 8 bases match TRBD1. J was trimmed by 3 bases and V by 6 bases; bases with no gene match: 4. Germline V gene lookup returns CDR1 KGHSH and CDR2 LQKENI. CDR3 length: 13 residues. The chain's CDR3 is CASSGTGLYEQYF. The CDR3 nucleotides read TGTGCCAGCTCCGGGACAGGCCTCTACGAGCAGTACTTC.

The chain employs TRBV6-5 and TRBJ1-1; D gene unclear. Germline CDR1 reads MNHEY; CDR2 reads SVGAGI. The CDR3 is 14 amino acids. Trimming left V 5 bases short and J 0 bases short, with 10 bases between. The CDR3 DNA reads TGTGCCAGCAGTAAGGACGGCATGAACACTGAAGCTTTCTTT. Protein: CASSKDGMNTEAFF.

The CDR3 sequence is CASSFTGPSGSGTYEQFF. The CDR3 DNA follows: TGTGCCAGCAGCTTCACAGGTCCTAGCGGGAGTGGGACATACGAGCAGTTCTTC. The chain links TRBV5-5 to TRBJ2-1; TRBD2 aligns across 10 bases. This CDR3 region has 18 residues. Germline CDR1 SGHKS, CDR2 YYEKEE (reference sequence). Trimming took 2 bases from V and 10 from J; bases not matched to a gene: 18.

CDR3 DNA: TGTGCCAGCAGCGCGGGACTAGCGGGGGAGCAGTTCTTC. Translated, it gives CASSAGLAGEQFF. The chain employs TRBV7-2 and TRBJ2-1, with 13 bases lining up with TRBD2. V was clipped by 5 bases and J by 10 bases; unmatched bases: 2. The CDR3 covers 13 residues. Germline V gene sequence: CDR1 SGHTA, CDR2 FQGNSA. The full variable domain, with the rest looked up from reference TRBV7-2 and TRBJ2-1, is GAGVSQSPSNKVTEKGKDVELRCDPISGHTALYWYRQSLGQGLEFLIYFQGNSAPDKSGLPSDRFSAERTGGSVSTLTIQRTQQEDSAVYLCASSAGLAGEQFFGPGTRLTVL.

This chain uses TRBV5-1 with TRBJ2-4; D gene uncertain. Germline V CDR1 and CDR2: SGHRS, YFSETQ. The CDR3 is 15 residues long. V shed 0 bases and J shed 0 bases, with 7 bases lying between them. The CDR3 is CASSLGELAKNIQYF. CDR3 bases: TGCGCCAGCAGCTTGGGAGAATTAGCCAAAAACATTCAGTACTTC.

The chain links TRBV10-2 to TRBJ1-1; perhaps TRBD1 as D (5 bases). CDR1 is WSHSY and CDR2 is SAAADI in the germline V gene. The CDR3 has 13 residues. Trimming took off 6 bases at V and 5 bases at J, with 13 bases between the two ends. The CDR3 reads CASSFDSGTEAFF. The CDR3 DNA reads TGCGCCAGCAGCTTCGACAGCGGTACTGAAGCTTTCTTT.